The sequence of this T cell receptor beta chain was determined in a study of PD-1 blockade in classical Hodgkin lymphoma. Generated by immunoSEQ multiplex PCR, the TCRdb table keeps only in-frame clones and is missing some. The table has 2,500 to 3,500 clones, more than 60% seen once. Broader study findings: Exclusion applied to patients who initiated nivolumab less than 1 year following ASCT.

V lost 8 bases and J lost 3, with 9 bases in between. This CDR3 has 12 residues. Germline V gene sequence: CDR1 SNHLY, CDR2 FYNNEI. This clone appeared once. The target antigen is unknown. All the patients suffered relapse after autologous stem cell transplantation, and brentuximab vedotin exposure differed. CD8+ T cells were isolated from thawed PBMCs by magnetic negative selection. Complete response, partial response or progressive disease was each patient's best response. The chain employs TRBV2 and TRBJ2-3; no clear D gene. The starting material was CD8+ T cells from blood, obtained at baseline. The TCR originated in a human donor with classical Hodgkin lymphoma. The chain's CDR3 is CASPEGTDTQYF. CDR3 nucleotide sequence: TGTGCCAGCCCCGAAGGTACAGATACGCAGTATTTT.